The clone carrying this TCR beta chain was observed a handful of times. Antigen specificity is unknown. V lost 6 bases to trimming and J lost 5 bases, with 13 bases between them. Germline lookup yields CDR1 SNHLY and CDR2 FYNNEI. The CDR3 sequence is 13 residues long. TCRdb re-called the reads with MiXCR, one entry per CDR3 protein. Of around 310,000 distinct CDR3 sequences detected, 15% to 20% appear once; the ten largest clones hold about 12%. The sample is drawn from a study of T cell repertoires in cytomegalovirus infection. Whole-study context: Indicated by public TCR beta signatures were CMV infection and matching HLA type. General observations from the study: It was HLA-C-restricted CMV-specific TCR beta clonotypes that dominated the response ex vivo. Identification of carriers of CMV plus the relevant HLA was performed using cumulative public TCR beta family frequency.

This receptor was obtained from a human donor in good health (CMV status not recorded). Some clones in this sample may be carry-over from other donors' samples. Specimen: PBMCs. The genes are TRBV2 and TRBJ1-2; D unclear. The CDR3, as DNA: TGTGCCAGCAGGGATGGGAGGGAGTATGGCTACACCTTC. Translating gives CASRDGREYGYTF.